What follows are 9 T cell receptor beta chains derived from one specimen sequenced in a study of blood T cells in healthy people across ages. Combining a sample-barcoded 5' primer with a J-beta primer mix, a second PCR ran for about 7 to 11 cycles. One entry per CDR3 protein, called by TCRdb with MiXCR from the 5' RACE reads. The sample records approximately 490,000 distinct CDR3 sequences, approximately 25% being singletons. The same data also went into a second study, on T cells of mothers and their children.

The material sequenced was blood. These receptors all come from a boy younger than 18 in good health.

Only a few counts were recorded for this clonotype. V is TRBV3-1 and J is TRBJ2-5; 11 nucleotides align to TRBD2. From germline, CDR1 is LGHDT and CDR2 YNNKEL (reference sequence). The CDR3 totals 15 residues. J lost 5 bases, V lost 3 bases, and 5 bases had no gene match. The CDR3 nucleotides are TGTGCCAGCAGCCAGCGACTAGCGGGAACGGAGACCCAGTACTTC. As protein: CASSQRLAGTETQYF.

This chain joins TRBV7-6 and TRBJ2-3, with 8 bases identical to TRBD1. Germline V CDR1 and CDR2: SGHVS, FNYEAQ. V dropped 5 bases and J dropped 0; count of bases not matched to a gene: 4. The CDR3 consists of 15 residues. CDR3 sequence: CASSTRDRSTDTQYF. DNA of the CDR3: TGTGCCAGCAGCACTCGGGACAGGAGCACAGATACGCAGTATTTT.

This chain uses TRBV6-2 or TRBV6-3 with TRBJ2-7; 8 nucleotides align to TRBD2. V lost 7 bases to trimming and J lost 6 bases; unmatched junction nucleotides: 11. Germline V gives CDR1 MNHEY, CDR2 SVGEGT. The CDR3 is 14 residues long. The CDR3 sequence is CASTLAGLAGEQYF. As DNA, the CDR3 is TGTGCCAGCACCCTAGCCGGGCTAGCGGGCGAGCAGTACTTC.

This clonotype was seen only a few times. The chain joins TRBV15 to TRBJ2-5; 11 nucleotides match TRBD2. V was clipped by 0 bases and J by 5 bases; unmatched bases: 5. Germline V gene data show CDR1 as LNHNV and CDR2 as YYDKDF (reference sequence). The CDR3 is 16 amino acids. The CDR3 is CATSRDVLAGAETQYF. The CDR3 coding sequence is TGTGCCACCAGCAGAGATGTACTAGCGGGAGCGGAGACCCAGTACTTC.

This clonotype was seen repeatedly, ten times or more. The chain employs TRBV4-3 and TRBJ2-7; D may be TRBD1 (6 bases). V was trimmed by 0 bases and J by 2 bases, leaving 20 bases between them. Per germline, CDR1 LGHNA and CDR2 YSLEER. CDR3 length equals 18 residues. This CDR3 reads CASSQEQIITGPTYEQYF. In DNA form, the CDR3 reads TGCGCCAGCAGCCAAGAACAGATCATTACAGGGCCCACCTACGAGCAGTACTTC.

This clonotype was observed a few times. This rearrangement joins TRBV7-2 to TRBJ2-2; TRBD2 might be the D (5 bases). Between the trimmed V and J ends, which lost 2 bases and 4 bases, there was a span of 8 bases. Per the germline V gene, CDR1 is SGHTA and CDR2 is FQGNSA. The CDR3 has 14 residues. CDR3: CASSLRGTTGELFF. The CDR3, as DNA: TGTGCCAGCAGCTTACGGGGTACCACCGGGGAGCTGTTTTTT.

V is TRBV9 and J is TRBJ2-2; TRBD2 aligns across 9 bases. The CDR3 runs 16 residues. Germline CDR1 is SGDLS and CDR2 is YYNGEE. V lost 4 bases and J lost 5; bases outside the gene matches: 9. The CDR3 sequence: CASSPQPGLATGELFF. The DNA of the CDR3 is TGTGCCAGCAGCCCCCAACCGGGACTAGCTACCGGGGAGCTGTTTTTT. The full variable domain, in which reference TRBV9 and TRBJ2-2 provide the parts outside the CDR3, is DSGVTQTPKHLITATGQRVTLRCSPRSGDLSVYWYQQSLDQGLQFLIQYYNGEERAKGNILERFSAQQFPDLHSELNLSSLELGDSALYFCASSPQPGLATGELFFGEGSRLTVL.

This clonotype occurred a few times. The rearrangement joins TRBV28 to TRBJ2-1; perhaps TRBD2 as D (5 bases). The germline V and J ends were trimmed by 2 bases and 6 bases, with 17 bases remaining between them. Germline V gives CDR1 MDHEN, CDR2 SYDVKM. This CDR3 has 16 amino acids. CDR3: CASSLPPRARGNEQFF. The CDR3 coding sequence is TGTGCCAGCAGTTTACCTCCGAGGGCCCGGGGCAATGAGCAGTTCTTC.

This clonotype came up a few times. The chain recombines TRBV5-1 with TRBJ1-4; TRBD1 matches 10 bases. CDR3 size: 15 residues. Trimming cost V 3 bases and J 6 bases; bases outside gene matches: 5. Germline V gene sequence: CDR1 SGHRS, CDR2 YFSETQ. CDR3 amino acids: CASSSTGTGDEKLFF. DNA of the CDR3: TGCGCCAGCAGCTCAACCGGGACAGGGGATGAAAAACTGTTTTTT.